By its share, the clone carrying this TCR delta chain is medium-sized (0.01 to 0.1%). TCRdb re-called the RT-PCR reads using CATT. This sample has around 2,500 delta-chain clones, with 1.6% found just once. These data are taken from a study of gamma-delta T cells after stem cell transplantation. Germline V gene lookup returns CDR1 GEAIGNYY and CDR2 EKD. Trimming shortened V by 1 base and J by 4 bases, and 15 bases separated the two germline ends. This CDR3 is 16 amino acids long. The source material was gamma-delta T cells. V and J are TRDV2 and TRDJ2; D is undetermined. The clonotype originates from a human donor. It is not recorded whose cells these are; they may come from a transplant donor. DNA for the CDR3: TGTGCCTGTGACACGGCTTCACGGGAGGAGACAGCACAACTCTTCTTT. It translates to CACDTASREETAQLFF.